This T cell receptor beta chain was found in a study of cytomegalovirus exposure and HLA in healthy donors. Study-level information: Ancestry clustering placed more than 65% of several hundred genotyped donors in the Caucasian-associated cluster.

The germline CDR1 and CDR2 sequences are SGHRS and YFSETQ. The CDR3 length is 15 residues. Trimming took off 0 bases at V and 7 bases at J, with 14 bases between the two ends. A word on this clone: Its cognate antigen is unknown.

60 Vbeta and 13 Jbeta primers were used in PCR. Only in-frame clones appear in the TCRdb table, and some are missing; sequencing was by immunoSEQ multiplex PCR. This table holds about 160,000 clones, roughly 85% found once. Study conclusions and caveats: Testing in vitro showed a few CMV-associated chains specific for CMV antigens. CMV serostatus was the only recorded immune exposure for donors. In a later analysis, TCR beta V- and J-gene trimming showed a link to a missense DCLRE1C variant.

The V gene is TRBV5-1, the J gene TRBJ2-1; possibly TRBD1 for D (6 bases). The material sequenced was PBMCs. The TCR sequence derives from a woman aged 45 to 65 in good health and CMV-seronegative. In DNA form, the CDR3 reads TGCGCCAGCAGCTTGGTCGAAGGACAGTTTAATGAGCAGTTCTTC. Encoded protein: CASSLVEGQFNEQFF.